What follows are 6 T cell receptor beta chains derived from one specimen sequenced in a study of cytomegalovirus exposure and HLA in healthy donors. Primers for the PCR totalled 60 Vbeta and 13 Jbeta. Sequencing used immunoSEQ multiplex PCR; TCRdb keeps in-frame clones, though not all of them. The table has some 200,000 clones, about 79% seen once. Sequencing input: PBMCs. The receptors stem from a man aged 18 to 35 in good health and CMV-seronegative.

The chain joins TRBV18 to TRBJ2-5; D not certain. The last part of the DNA fits TRBJ2-7 better; the J call may be wrong. The length of the CDR3 is 14 residues. Germline CDR1 is KGHSH and CDR2 is LQKENI. The CDR3 region has the DNA TGTGCCAGCTCGCCGATAAAAGCTTCCTACGAGCAGTACTTC. Translating gives CASSPIKASYEQYF.

CDR3 sequence reads: CASSPPDSSGELFF. The CDR3 DNA reads TGTGCCAGCAGCCCCCCGGACAGCTCCGGGGAGCTGTTTTTT. The chain links TRBV11-3 to TRBJ2-2; D perhaps matches TRBD1 (6 bases). Germline values: CDR1 SGHNT, CDR2 YENEEA. The CDR3 length is 14 residues. Trimming shortened V by 5 bases and J by 6 bases, and 13 bases separated the two germline ends.

The chain is built from TRBV5-5 and TRBJ1-2, with 8 nucleotides matching TRBD1. After removal of 2 bases from V and 7 bases from J, the junction contained 4 bases not matched to a gene. Germline V gene data show CDR1 as SGHKS and CDR2 as YYEKEE (reference sequence). CDR3 length: 13 residues. The CDR3 is CASSFTGGTGYTF. The CDR3 nucleotides read TGTGCCAGCAGCTTTACAGGGGGGACTGGCTACACCTTC.

This clone occurred a few times. The J gene is TRBJ2-5, the V gene TRBV11-2; maybe TRBD2 (5 bases). Trimming shortened V by 6 bases and J by 7 bases, and 15 bases separated the two germline ends. CDR1 and CDR2 (germline): SGHAT, FQNNGV. This CDR3 region has 13 residues. The CDR3 nucleotides read TGTGCCAGCAGAAGGACGGGAAGAGGGACCCAGTACTTC. Protein: CASRRTGRGTQYF.

A single count supports this clone. The J gene is TRBJ1-2, the V gene TRBV15; 8 bases agree with TRBD1. Germline loops: CDR1 LNHNV, CDR2 YYDKDF (reference sequence). After removal of 1 base from V and 8 bases from J, the junction contained 15 bases not matched to a gene. The CDR3 contains 17 residues. In nucleotides, the CDR3 is TGTGCCACCAGCAGAGGCTCTTTGTCGGACAGGGCGTACGGCTACACCTTC. Translating it yields CATSRGSLSDRAYGYTF.

The chain joins TRBV28 to TRBJ2-7, with D possibly TRBD1 on 7 matching bases. This CDR3 spans 18 amino acids. The V and J ends lost 5 bases and 1 base respectively, with 24 bases between them. Germline V gene sequence: CDR1 MDHEN, CDR2 SYDVKM. The CDR3 nucleotides read TGTGCCAGCAGTCTAAGCCTTTCCCTGACAGGGAGGTCCTACGAGCAGTACTTC. Translating it yields CASSLSLSLTGRSYEQYF.